Given below is one TCR beta chain in context. The clone's antigen remains unknown. Qualities for individual bases were not recorded, and no much larger clone is one base off. The data belong to a study of identical twins (dated by TCRdb to 2016 to 2017). For the wider study: TCR alpha and beta repertoires from monozygotic twins, unrelated adults of various ages and cord blood were deep-sequenced to test whether fetal clonotypes persist. To rule out contamination, the twin experiments were replicated at different times with different library preparation protocols. Broad study findings and their caveats: Abundant cord blood beta clonotypes had fewer insertions, young adult naive repertoires showed a similar but weaker trend, and memory repertoires showed no such trend. Excess twin sharing in beta out-of-frame sequences was weaker because fewer shared sequences lowered the signal-to-noise ratio. Compared with coincidental sharing between unrelated individuals, out-of-frame TCR alpha sequences shared between twins had an excess of sequences with low generation probability. In monozygotic twins, out-of-frame TCR alpha sharing was systematically underestimated by recombination models, although the models agreed with sharing between unrelated individuals. Conclusions relied on cross-sectional statistical analysis, since the same donors could not be followed over many years. Zero-insertion analyses could be partly confounded by invariant T cells such as MAIT and iNKT, though diverse VJ usage argued against such confounding for most clonotypes.

Only healthy Caucasian donors were included. The researchers also sequenced three unrelated adults who were not twins: a male aged 18 to 30, a male aged 50 to 60, and a female aged 50 to 60. Using Miltenyi CD45RO+ enrichment and human naive T-cell isolation kits, memory (CD45RO+) and naive T cells were isolated from PBMC. CDR1 is given as SQVTM and CDR2 as ANQGSEA, both from the germline V gene. Trimming accounts for 5 bases at V and 12 bases at J, while the number of junction bases matched to no gene is 6. The CDR3 spans 11 residues, from the cysteine through the phenylalanine. Just the 33-base CDR3 DNA is kept, in frame starting at base 1. To prepare the library, 5' RACE was applied. The instrument was an Illumina HiSeq 2000. A universal primer binding site was added through template switching, and the final cDNA carried a unique molecular identifier so that TCR cDNA molecules could be counted accurately. First-strand cDNA for TCR alpha and beta chains was synthesized from specific primers in the conserved constant-segment region. To control for contamination, each cDNA library was double barcoded with a SMART-Mk sample barcode plus Illumina barcodes. Two successive PCR steps introduced TruSeq adapter sequences along with Illumina sample barcodes. TCR alpha and beta cDNA libraries were sequenced on the Illumina HiSeq platform with custom primers. The paper's processing steps were these. MiGEC was used to process raw reads and extract unique molecular identifiers, and MiXCR was used to find CDR3 positions. Recombination models were inferred per individual with the repgenHMM and IGoR tools using an EM algorithm. The analysis of shared clonotypes was done with the tcR package in R, with sharing normalized by the product of cloneset sizes. Out-of-frame nonproductive sequences were analyzed to study raw recombination free of thymic and clonal selection effects. TCRdb redid the processing of the public reads, applying fastp at Q25 and MiXCR, and retained in-frame beta chains. Duplicate CDR3 protein sequences are folded into a single record with the most common DNA and genes. TCRdb's processing, not the authors' own work, is the source of the V and J calls. The sample has more than 650,000 distinct CDR3 sequences on record, 5.5% to 6.5% of them singletons. The ten top clones hold approximately 1.6% of the sample.

The chain links TRBV29-1 with TRBJ2-1; TRBD1 agrees with 8 junctional bases. This TCR derives from a man aged 18 to 35 in good health. Source material: naive T cells sorted from blood. The intended sense of this specimen's cell subset or site label: cells isolated with a human naive T-cell isolation kit. The DNA is as follows: TGCAGCGTTTTAACAGGGGGAAGGCAGTTCTTC. It translates as CSVLTGGRQFF.